The 11 T cell receptor beta chains below come from one sample, sequenced in a study of CD8 T cells in Susac syndrome. Reverse transcription used about 0.5 to 1 ug RNA and random hexamers. TCRdb reprocessed the immunoSEQ multiplex PCR reads with MiXCR, giving one entry per CDR3 protein. The top ten hold roughly 0.16% of the sample, which has under 200,000 distinct CDR3 sequences, roughly 96% seen once. Material for sequencing was CD8+ T cells from PBMCs. The receptors originated from a human donor with multiple sclerosis.

The J gene is TRBJ1-2, the V gene TRBV3-1; 8 bases match TRBD1. Germline V gene data show CDR1 as LGHDT and CDR2 as YNNKEL (reference sequence). The CDR3 runs to 16 residues. V lost 0 bases to trimming and J lost 6 bases; unmatched junction nucleotides: 9. CDR3 in amino acids: CASSQEYDRGRDGYTF. For the CDR3, the DNA is TGTGCCAGCAGCCAAGAATACGACAGGGGAAGAGATGGCTACACCTTC. The complete variable domain, with remaining parts taken from reference TRBV3-1 and TRBJ1-2, reads DTAVSQTPKYLVTQMGNDKSIKCEQNLGHDTMYWYKQDSKKFLKIMFSYNNKELIINETVPNRFSPKSPDKAHLNLHINSLELGDSAVYFCASSQEYDRGRDGYTFGSGTRLTVV.

The chain recombines TRBV4-2 with TRBJ1-6; the D is unclear. CDR1 and CDR2 (germline): LGHNA, YNFKEQ. There are 15 residues in the CDR3. V gave up 3 bases and J gave up 4 bases, with 10 bases separating them. This chain's CDR3 is CASSHDGGYNSPLHF. Written as DNA, the CDR3 is TGTGCCAGCAGCCATGATGGAGGGTATAATTCACCCCTCCACTTT.

J is TRBJ2-3 and V is TRBV9; maybe TRBD2 (6 bases). This CDR3 is 15 amino acids long. CDR1 is SGDLS and CDR2 is YYNGEE in the germline V gene. The V gene lost 0 bases and the J gene lost 4 bases, with 12 bases spanning the gap. For the CDR3, the DNA is TGTGCCAGCAGCGTAGGAGTAACTAGCCCAGATACGCAGTATTTT. Protein sequence: CASSVGVTSPDTQYF.

The rearrangement uses TRBV4-1 and TRBJ1-1; TRBD1 aligns across 8 bases. The CDR3 has 14 amino acids. Germline CDR1 and CDR2: MGHRA and YSYEKL. V lost 4 bases, J lost 7 bases, and 8 bases stayed unmatched. CDR3 DNA: TGCGCCAGCAGCCGTTCGGGACAGGTAATTGAAGCTTTCTTT. It encodes CASSRSGQVIEAFF.

The J gene is TRBJ2-1, the V gene TRBV7-9; TRBD1 or TRBD2 may be the D gene (6 bases each). Trimming removed 5 bases at V and 1 base at J, with 15 bases between. The length of the CDR3 is 16 residues. Germline V CDR1 and CDR2: SEHNR, FQNEAQ (reference sequence). CDR3 region: CASSGARGVSYNEQFF. CDR3 nucleotide sequence: TGTGCCAGCAGCGGAGCGAGGGGGGTTTCCTACAATGAGCAGTTCTTC.

The chain is built from TRBV10-3 and TRBJ1-1, with 9 bases that match TRBD1. J lost 5 bases, V lost 6 bases, and 7 bases had no gene match. This CDR3 has 14 amino acids. CDR1 is ENHRY, CDR2 SYGVKD, per germline. The CDR3 sequence is CAISPDRGRTEAFF. For the CDR3, the DNA is TGTGCCATCAGCCCAGACAGGGGGAGAACTGAAGCTTTCTTT.

This rearrangement joins TRBV7-9 to TRBJ2-1; 8 bases agree with TRBD2. V shed 6 bases and J 9 bases; nucleotides not matched to a gene: 7. This CDR3 has 13 amino acids. Per germline, CDR1 SEHNR and CDR2 FQNEAQ (reference sequence). The CDR3 spells CASRDSGSTEQFF. As DNA, the CDR3 is TGTGCCAGCAGAGACAGCGGGAGTACTGAGCAGTTCTTC.

This chain joins TRBV4-1 and TRBJ1-1, with unresolved D. The CDR3 has 14 residues. Germline CDR1 and CDR2: MGHRA and YSYEKL. Trimming pared 1 base from V and 0 bases from J, leaving 6 bases between. CDR3 in DNA: TGCGCCAGCAGCCAAGTCAACCTGAACACTGAAGCTTTCTTT. It specifies CASSQVNLNTEAFF.

The rearrangement joins TRBV29-1 to TRBJ1-2; 7 nucleotides align to TRBD1. This CDR3 is 14 amino acids long. V lost 5 bases to trimming and J lost 4 bases; unmatched junction nucleotides: 10. Germline CDR1 is SQVTM and CDR2 is ANQGSEA. The CDR3 here is CSVLGQSSPYGYTF. CDR3 in DNA: TGCAGCGTTCTGGGACAGAGCAGCCCCTATGGCTACACCTTC.

The V and J genes are TRBV12-3 or TRBV12-4 and TRBJ2-5; possible D gene TRBD1, 5 bases. The CDR3 is 13 residues long. V lost 3 bases and J 4 bases, leaving 9 bases between the germline ends. CDR3 in DNA: TGTGCCAGCAGTTTCTTGGGGCTAGAGACCCAGTACTTC. It specifies CASSFLGLETQYF.

The V gene is TRBV9, the J gene TRBJ2-1, with D possibly TRBD1 on 6 matching bases. The CDR3 sequence is 16 residues long. Looked up from germline, CDR1 is SGDLS and CDR2 is YYNGEE. V was shortened by 2 bases and J by 5 bases, with 17 bases between the two germline ends. CDR3 sequence (DNA): TGTGCCAGCAGCGTTTTTGCAGGGGCGGATAACAATGAGCAGTTCTTC. Amino acid sequence: CASSVFAGADNNEQFF.